These 20 T cell receptor beta chains share one sample of origin, sequenced in a study of blood T cell repertoires in COVID-19. Profiling relied on immunoSEQ multiplex PCR, and the TCRdb table lists in-frame clones only, not all of them. The data hold 200,000 or so clones, with about four fifths observed a single time. The material sequenced was peripheral blood. These receptor sequences come from a woman aged 80 or older with COVID-19, enrolled during active disease.

This clone was picked up one time. As DNA, the CDR3 is TGTGCCAGCAGCCAAGATAGGGGTGAGACTAGCGCGTACAATGAGCAGTTCTTC. Protein sequence: CASSQDRGETSAYNEQFF. The J gene is TRBJ2-1, the V gene TRBV3-1 (or the pseudogene TRBV3-2); TRBD2 matches at 8 bases. The CDR3 consists of 18 residues. In germline, CDR1 is LGHDT, CDR2 YNNKEL (reference sequence). V was clipped by 0 bases and J by 4 bases; unmatched bases: 11.

The gene calls are TRBV7-6 and TRBJ2-5; D is possibly TRBD1 (5 bases). V dropped 3 bases and J dropped 4 bases, with 18 bases sitting between them. This CDR3 region has 16 residues. CDR1 and CDR2 from the germline V gene are SGHVS and FNYEAQ. CDR3: CASSLAGAGRPETQYF. The CDR3 DNA reads TGTGCCAGCAGCTTGGCCGGAGCAGGGCGCCCAGAGACCCAGTACTTC. Variable domain in full (rest from reference TRBV7-6 and TRBJ2-5): GAGVSQSPRYKVTKRGQDVALRCDPISGHVSLYWYRQALGQGPEFLTYFNYEAQQDKSGLPNDRFSAERPEGSISTLTIQRTEQRDSAMYRCASSLAGAGRPETQYFGPGTRLLVL.

This clone was picked up a small number of times. This CDR3 reads CASSHQRRGMNTEAFF. In nucleotides, the CDR3 is TGTGCCAGCTCACATCAGCGCAGGGGCATGAACACTGAAGCTTTCTTT. The chain combines TRBV18 with TRBJ1-1; D perhaps matches TRBD1 (6 bases). CDR1 KGHSH and CDR2 LQKENI come from the germline V gene. Deletions cut 4 bases from V and 0 bases from J, with 15 bases between. This CDR3 comprises 16 residues.

J is TRBJ2-1 and V is TRBV5-8; D is ambiguous. V lost 0 bases to trimming and J lost 2 bases, with 9 bases between them. This CDR3 is built from 15 residues. Germline V gene data show CDR1 as SGHTS and CDR2 as YDEGEE. CDR3 amino acids: CASSLVFGPYNEQFF. The CDR3 nucleotides read TGTGCCAGCAGCTTGGTGTTTGGGCCCTACAATGAGCAGTTCTTC.

This chain links TRBV6-5 with TRBJ1-6; 7 bases are shared with TRBD1. This CDR3 region has 15 residues. Germline V gene sequence: CDR1 MNHEY, CDR2 SVGAGI. With 6 bases clipped from V and 7 bases from J, the junction kept 9 bases outside the gene matches. For the CDR3, the DNA is TGTGCCAGCAGGAACCCGACAGGGCCGAATTCACCCCTCCACTTT. Its protein is CASRNPTGPNSPLHF.

The V call is TRBV6-2 or TRBV6-3, the J call TRBJ2-1; D perhaps matches TRBD2 (6 bases). CDR1 and CDR2 (germline): MNHEY, SVGEGT. This CDR3 has 14 amino acids. V lost 5 bases, J lost 10 bases, and 18 bases lay in between. The CDR3 loop reads CASSPSPKGGEQFF. CDR3 coding DNA: TGTGCCAGCAGTCCGAGTCCCAAGGGAGGAGAGCAGTTCTTC.

This chain uses TRBV30 with TRBJ1-2; D gene unclear. Germline V CDR1 and CDR2: GTSNPN, SVGIG (reference sequence). V dropped 3 bases and J dropped 8 bases, with 16 bases sitting between them. This CDR3 is built from 13 residues. The CDR3 sequence is CAWRTEVAYGYTF. CDR3 DNA sequence: TGTGCCTGGAGGACCGAGGTGGCTTACGGCTACACCTTC.

This clone has ten or more counts. The chain has TRBV28 and TRBJ2-1; D may be TRBD1 (5 bases). The V end was cut by 2 bases, the J end by 0 bases, with 11 bases between. The germline CDR1 and CDR2 sequences are MDHEN and SYDVKM. The length of the CDR3 is 16 residues. For the CDR3, the DNA is TGTGCCAGCAGTTTAATGGGGCGGAGCTCCTACAATGAGCAGTTCTTC. Protein sequence: CASSLMGRSSYNEQFF.

V and J are TRBV21-1 and TRBJ2-5; the tabulated D call, TRBD1, remains unverified against the DNA. TRBV21-1 is described as a pseudogene. CDR3 size: 15 residues. CDR3 region: CASSKTGGGVETQYF. The CDR3 DNA sequence: TGTGCCAGCAGCAAGACAGGGGGCGGGGTAGAGACCCAGTACTTC.

The rearrangement joins TRBV3-1 (or the pseudogene TRBV3-2) to TRBJ2-7; 9 bases map to TRBD1. The CDR3 is made up of 15 amino acids. Germline V gene sequence: CDR1 LGHDT, CDR2 YNNKEL (reference sequence). Trimming took 4 bases from V and 6 from J; bases not matched to a gene: 10. The CDR3: CASSRQGGAIGEQYF. CDR3 in DNA: TGTGCCAGCAGCCGACAGGGGGGGGCCATCGGCGAGCAGTACTTC.

CDR3 DNA: TGTGCCAGCAGCCGCCTGCGCGGAAGCACAGATACGCAGTATTTT. Amino acids: CASSRLRGSTDTQYF. J is TRBJ2-3 and V is TRBV6-5; no clear D gene. Germline CDR1 and CDR2: MNHEY and SVGAGI. The CDR3 is 15 residues long. V was pared by 6 bases and J by 0 bases, with 13 bases between.

The chain combines TRBV28 with TRBJ2-1; 7 bases line up with TRBD2. Germline CDR1 and CDR2: MDHEN and SYDVKM. V trimming: 1 base; J trimming: 6 bases; junction bases outside the gene matches: 9. The CDR3 is 16 amino acids. CDR3 residues: CASSLSGGGPFNEQFF. The CDR3 DNA reads as TGTGCCAGCAGTTTATCTGGGGGAGGGCCCTTCAATGAGCAGTTCTTC.

The chain combines TRBV2 with TRBJ2-5; unclear D gene. Looked up from germline, CDR1 is SNHLY and CDR2 is FYNNEI. Trimming removed 6 bases from V and 5 bases from J, with 10 bases in between. The CDR3 extends over 12 amino acids. The chain's CDR3 is CASRSESETQYF. In DNA, the CDR3 is TGTGCCAGCAGATCCGAGTCGGAGACCCAGTACTTC.

The chain employs TRBV2 and TRBJ1-2, with D possibly matching TRBD1 (5 bases). CDR1 is SNHLY, CDR2 FYNNEI, per germline. Trimming removed 4 bases at V and 4 bases at J, with 16 bases between. The CDR3 is 15 amino acids. CDR3: CASSVTGLTAYGYTF. CDR3 sequence (DNA): TGTGCCAGCAGTGTAACGGGACTCACGGCCTATGGCTACACCTTC.

The chain employs TRBV27 and TRBJ2-7; 7 positions match TRBD2. V was pared by 5 bases and J by 0 bases, with 7 bases of the junction left unmatched. CDR1 and CDR2 from the germline V gene are MNHEY and SMNVEV (reference sequence). CDR3 length equals 15 residues. The CDR3 DNA sequence: TGTGCCAGCAGTCACAGACGCGGGGGCTCCTACGAGCAGTACTTC. Its translation: CASSHRRGGSYEQYF.

The J gene is TRBJ2-7, the V gene TRBV28, with a weak D call TRBD2 (6 bases). Trimming removed 9 bases from V and 2 bases from J, with 11 bases in between. The CDR3 is made up of 12 amino acids. Germline loops: CDR1 MDHEN, CDR2 SYDVKM. The CDR3 bases are TGTGCCAGTGGGACTGGGACCTACGAGCAGTACTTC. Encoded protein: CASGTGTYEQYF.

This chain connects TRBV5-1 to TRBJ2-2, with 8 bases identical to TRBD2. The germline gives CDR1 SGHRS, CDR2 YFSETQ. There are 16 residues in the CDR3. V lost 4 bases, J lost 3 bases, and 8 bases stayed unmatched. Here the CDR3 DNA reads TGCGCCAGCAGCCGGGCGGGGGGCGCTTACACCGGGGAGCTGTTTTTT. It is translated as CASSRAGGAYTGELFF. Based on the CDR3 plus reference TRBV5-1 and TRBJ2-2, the full variable domain is KAGVTQTPRYLIKTRGQQVTLSCSPISGHRSVSWYQQTPGQGLQFLFEYFSETQRNKGNFPGRFSGRQFSNSRSEMNVSTLELGDSALYLCASSRAGGAYTGELFFGEGSRLTVL.

This clone appeared a few times. The V call is TRBV4-1, the J call TRBJ1-5, with TRBD1 matching over 7 bases. The ends lost 0 bases at V and 9 bases at J; junction bases unmatched: 8. CDR1 and CDR2 from the germline V gene are MGHRA and YSYEKL. CDR3 length: 15 amino acids. CDR3 in amino acids: CASSQDWAGGRPQHF. CDR3 sequence (DNA): TGCGCCAGCAGCCAAGATTGGGCAGGGGGGCGGCCCCAGCATTTT.

The chain recombines TRBV5-1 with TRBJ2-7, with TRBD1 matching 8 bases. CDR3 size: 15 residues. Germline V gene sequence: CDR1 SGHRS, CDR2 YFSETQ. V dropped 0 bases and J dropped 4; count of bases not matched to a gene: 6. CDR3 region: CASSLGGTGLYEQYF. The CDR3 nucleotides are TGCGCCAGCAGCTTGGGGGGGACAGGTTTATACGAGCAGTACTTC.

The chain is built from TRBV12-3 or TRBV12-4 and TRBJ2-1; 7 bases map to TRBD1. V trimming: 4 bases; J trimming: 7 bases; junction bases outside the gene matches: 4. This CDR3 region has 13 residues. CDR3 nucleotide sequence: TGTGCCAGCAGTTCAACAGGGGCAAATGAGCAGTTCTTC. The encoded protein is CASSSTGANEQFF.